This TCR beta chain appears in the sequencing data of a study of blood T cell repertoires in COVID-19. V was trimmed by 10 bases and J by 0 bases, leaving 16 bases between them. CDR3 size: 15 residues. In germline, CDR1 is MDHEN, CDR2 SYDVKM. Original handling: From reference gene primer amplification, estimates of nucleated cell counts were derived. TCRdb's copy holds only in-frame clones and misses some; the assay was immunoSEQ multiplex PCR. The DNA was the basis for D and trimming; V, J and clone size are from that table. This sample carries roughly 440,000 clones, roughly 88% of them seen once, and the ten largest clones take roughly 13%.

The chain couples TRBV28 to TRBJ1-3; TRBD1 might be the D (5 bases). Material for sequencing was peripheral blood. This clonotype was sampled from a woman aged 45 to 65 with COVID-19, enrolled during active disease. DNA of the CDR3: TGTGCCACCGAGACAGCACCCCGCTCTGGAAACACCATATATTTT. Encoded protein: CATETAPRSGNTIYF.